The 19 T cell receptor beta chains below all came from one sample that was sequenced in a study of T cell clonotyping in hematopoietic cell transplantation. Clones were read by immunoSEQ multiplex PCR, and TCRdb kept only the in-frame ones, dropping some. Here the sample spans around 4,200 clones, 60% to 80% being singletons. This material consisted of PBMCs, taken 100 days after allogeneic stem cell transplant. The receptors derive from a male patient over 55 who had an allogeneic stem cell transplant, so the T cells may come from the graft donor. Some clones in this sample may be carry-over from other donors' samples.

This rearrangement joins TRBV4-1 to TRBJ2-7; possibly TRBD2 for D (5 bases). Germline V CDR1 and CDR2: MGHRA, YSYEKL. This CDR3 is built from 17 residues. The V and J ends lost 3 bases and 0 bases respectively, with 18 bases between them. CDR3 sequence (DNA): TGCGCCAGCAGCCACCTTAAACCGGGGTCTAGCTCCTACGAGCAGTACTTC. Translating it yields CASSHLKPGSSSYEQYF.

This clone was seen only once. The chain links TRBV30 to TRBJ2-5; 8 bases map to TRBD2. The CDR3 is 13 residues long. V lost 6 bases and J lost 7; bases outside the gene matches: 10. The germline V gene has CDR1 GTSNPN and CDR2 SVGIG (reference sequence). The CDR3 DNA reads as TGTGCCTGTACTAGCGGAGGTCTGGGGACCCAGTACTTC. Its protein product is CACTSGGLGTQYF.

V is TRBV29-1 and J is TRBJ2-4, with 7 bases fitting TRBD1. The germline gives CDR1 SQVTM, CDR2 ANQGSEA. CDR3 length: 15 residues. V was clipped by 1 base and J by 6 bases; unmatched bases: 9. CDR3 protein: CSVEGWTGDLNIQYF. Written as DNA, the CDR3 is TGCAGCGTTGAAGGATGGACAGGCGACTTAAACATTCAGTACTTC.

The rearrangement links TRBV4-2 to TRBJ2-1, with 10 nucleotides matching TRBD2. Germline V lookup: CDR1 LGHNA, CDR2 YNFKEQ. With 2 bases clipped from V and 4 bases from J, the junction kept 11 bases outside the gene matches. The CDR3 consists of 18 residues. CDR3 loop: CASSQREVAGGVYNEQFF. The CDR3 region has the DNA TGTGCCAGCAGCCAAAGGGAAGTAGCGGGGGGCGTGTACAATGAGCAGTTCTTC.

This clone was detected a few times. The chain uses TRBV19 and TRBJ2-7; 8 nucleotides agree with TRBD1. J was trimmed by 9 bases and V by 0 bases; bases with no gene match: 4. CDR1 is LNHDA, CDR2 SQIVND, per germline (reference sequence). The CDR3 has 13 residues. The CDR3 region has the DNA TGTGCCAGTAGTATAGATTTCCAGGGGGCGCAGTACTTC. Encoded protein: CASSIDFQGAQYF.

The chain combines TRBV7-9 with TRBJ1-5; D not certain. Trimming removed 4 bases from V and 0 bases from J, with 7 bases in between. This CDR3 is 14 amino acids long. CDR1 SEHNR and CDR2 FQNEAQ come from the germline V gene (reference sequence). In DNA, the CDR3 is TGTGCCAGCAGCTCCGAGATTAGCAATCAGCCCCAGCATTTT. Protein product: CASSSEISNQPQHF.

The chain is built from TRBV6-5 and TRBJ2-1; D not resolved. This CDR3 has 14 amino acids. Per germline, CDR1 MNHEY and CDR2 SVGAGI. Between the trimmed V and J ends, which lost 2 bases and 1 base, there was a span of 6 bases. CDR3 sequence reads: CASSYGSSYNEQFF. For the CDR3, the DNA is TGTGCCAGCAGTTACGGGTCATCCTACAATGAGCAGTTCTTC.

This clone was recorded a few times. The chain combines TRBV7-8 with TRBJ2-7; a weak D match, TRBD2 (5 bases). The CDR3 is made up of 12 amino acids. The V and J ends lost 5 bases and 11 bases respectively, with 16 bases between them. Germline V lookup: CDR1 SGHVS, CDR2 FQNEAQ. CDR3 protein: CASSTRGQEKYF. CDR3 DNA: TGTGCCAGCAGCACCCGCGGGCAGGAAAAGTACTTC.

This clone appeared a few times. This chain uses TRBV6-1 with TRBJ1-1, with 7 positions matching TRBD1. Trimming cost V 6 bases and J 7 bases; bases outside gene matches: 8. The CDR3 loop spans 13 amino acids. The V gene's germline CDR1 is MNHNS and CDR2 SASEGT. This chain's CDR3 is CASSPPGTDEAFF. CDR3 nucleotides: TGTGCCAGCAGCCCTCCCGGGACAGATGAAGCTTTCTTT.

This clone appeared a few times. This chain links TRBV27 with TRBJ2-2; TRBD1 agrees at 8 bases. The trim removed 4 bases at V and 5 bases at J, leaving 6 bases unmatched. The CDR3 is 15 residues long. The germline CDR1 and CDR2 sequences are MNHEY and SMNVEV (reference sequence). This CDR3 reads CASSSTQGETGELFF. The CDR3 DNA is TGTGCCAGCAGTTCGACACAGGGGGAGACCGGGGAGCTGTTTTTT.

The chain carries TRBV30 and TRBJ1-5, with D hard to call. The V and J ends lost 0 bases and 5 bases respectively, with 11 bases between them. The V gene's germline CDR1 is GTSNPN and CDR2 SVGIG (reference sequence). This CDR3 has 14 residues. CDR3 coding DNA: TGTGCCTGGAGTGTACTAAGTGGGCATCAGCCCCAGCATTTT. Translation gives CAWSVLSGHQPQHF.

This chain connects TRBV29-1 to TRBJ2-2; 8 nucleotides line up with TRBD2. This CDR3 region has 15 residues. Unmatched junction bases numbered 15, after V lost 7 bases and J lost 8 bases. CDR1 is SQVTM and CDR2 is ANQGSEA in the germline V gene. The CDR3 sequence is CSADPGRGARGELFF. The CDR3 coding sequence is TGCAGCGCCGACCCTGGGCGGGGGGCGAGGGGGGAGCTGTTTTTT.

V and J are TRBV6-1 and TRBJ1-1, with a weak D call TRBD1 (5 bases). CDR3 size: 15 residues. Germline lookup yields CDR1 MNHNS and CDR2 SASEGT. The V end was cut by 2 bases, the J end by 1 base, with 11 bases between. DNA of the CDR3: TGTGCCAGCAGTGAATCGACAGAGGGGAACACTGAAGCTTTCTTT. It translates to CASSESTEGNTEAFF.

The chain joins TRBV10-3 to TRBJ2-1; 9 nucleotides line up with TRBD2. Germline loops: CDR1 ENHRY, CDR2 SYGVKD. This CDR3 is 19 amino acids long. Trimming at V came to 3 bases and at J to 2 bases, leaving 14 bases not matched to a gene. CDR3 region: CAISDGGALSGRPYNEQFF. In nucleotides, the CDR3 is TGTGCCATCAGTGACGGGGGGGCGCTTAGCGGGAGACCCTACAATGAGCAGTTCTTC.

The chain carries TRBV9 and TRBJ1-2; D gene uncertain. The CDR3 length is 13 residues. V was cut by 1 base and J by 6 bases, with 10 bases left in between. Germline-derived CDR1 and CDR2 are SGDLS and YYNGEE. DNA of the CDR3: TGTGCCAGCAGCGTAAGTCCCTGGGATGGCTACACCTTC. It is translated as CASSVSPWDGYTF.

The chain links TRBV2 to TRBJ1-1, with TRBD1 matching over 8 bases. Germline V gene sequence: CDR1 SNHLY, CDR2 FYNNEI. V shed 4 bases, J shed 8 bases, and the junction held 9 bases outside the gene matches. There are 14 residues in the CDR3. DNA of the CDR3: TGTGCCAGCAGTGTGACAGGGGTCTATATCGAAGCTTTCTTT. Its translation: CASSVTGVYIEAFF.

V gene TRBV9 combines with J gene TRBJ1-1; D may be TRBD1 (6 bases). Germline values: CDR1 SGDLS, CDR2 YYNGEE. The CDR3 consists of 15 residues. V lost 0 bases to trimming and J lost 3 bases, with 12 bases between them. In nucleotides, the CDR3 is TGTGCCAGCAGCGTAGAAGCAGGGGAGGACACTGAAGCTTTCTTT. Translation gives CASSVEAGEDTEAFF.

This clone was seen a single time. The chain joins TRBV27 to TRBJ2-7; D may be TRBD1 (5 bases). CDR3 length: 14 amino acids. Germline values: CDR1 MNHEY, CDR2 SMNVEV (reference sequence). The germline V and J ends were trimmed by 5 bases and 0 bases, with 11 bases remaining between them. In DNA form, the CDR3 reads TGTGCCAGCAGTGGCCAGGGATCCTCCTACGAGCAGTACTTC. Translated, it gives CASSGQGSSYEQYF.

As regards this clone: An end of the junction does not agree with germline; a read error may underlie this. The CDR3, as DNA: TGTGCCAGCAGCAAAGACAGGGGAAACGAAAAACTGTTTTTT. The encoded protein is CASSKDRGNEKLFF. The chain employs TRBV14 and TRBJ1-4; 8 positions match TRBD1. Looked up from germline, CDR1 is SGHDN and CDR2 is FVKESK. The CDR3 length is 14 residues.